This TCR beta chain is drawn from a study of T cells in pancreatic ductal adenocarcinoma. Study results and limitations: Tumors hold more CD45RO+ effector T cells, which may bias toward lower diversity. Tumor and blood clonality did not differ significantly, about 0.1 versus 0.065. Compared with tumor, blood showed more total productive templates and about 8-fold more clonotypes. Results skew toward the minority of patients with early-stage disease.

V shed 2 bases and J 4 bases; nucleotides not matched to a gene: 4. CDR3 length: 15 residues. Looked up from germline, CDR1 is SGHRS and CDR2 is YFSETQ. As to this clone: Its antigen remains unidentified.

Surgery without prior neoadjuvant therapy was the treatment of the selected pancreatic ductal adenocarcinoma patients. Clones were read by immunoSEQ multiplex PCR, and TCRdb kept only the in-frame ones, dropping some. Of 11,000 or so clones in the sample, 80% to 90% are singletons; the top ten hold less than 20%. The chain recombines TRBV5-1 with TRBJ2-5; 11 bases align to TRBD1. The source is a human donor with pancreatic ductal adenocarcinoma. The sequenced material came from PBMCs. This CDR3 is CASSFSGTGGETQYF. CDR3 DNA: TGCGCCAGCAGCTTTTCCGGGACAGGGGGAGAGACCCAGTACTTC.